This TCR beta chain stems from a study of cytomegalovirus exposure and HLA in healthy donors. PCR primers comprised 60 Vbeta and 13 Jbeta primers. Repertoires were generated with immunoSEQ multiplex PCR, while TCRdb's copy carries only in-frame clones and drops some. Its table records roughly 120,000 clones. J was trimmed by 4 bases and V by 6 bases; bases with no gene match: 8. Looked up from germline, CDR1 is MNHEY and CDR2 is SVGAGI. This CDR3 comprises 15 residues. The sequenced sample consisted of PBMCs. The V call is TRBV6-5, the J call TRBJ2-7, with 11 bases fitting TRBD1. The clonotype originates from a young man in good health and CMV-seronegative. This chain's CDR3 is CASRDRGPPGYEQYF. The CDR3 nucleotides read TGTGCCAGCAGGGACAGGGGGCCCCCCGGATACGAGCAGTACTTC.